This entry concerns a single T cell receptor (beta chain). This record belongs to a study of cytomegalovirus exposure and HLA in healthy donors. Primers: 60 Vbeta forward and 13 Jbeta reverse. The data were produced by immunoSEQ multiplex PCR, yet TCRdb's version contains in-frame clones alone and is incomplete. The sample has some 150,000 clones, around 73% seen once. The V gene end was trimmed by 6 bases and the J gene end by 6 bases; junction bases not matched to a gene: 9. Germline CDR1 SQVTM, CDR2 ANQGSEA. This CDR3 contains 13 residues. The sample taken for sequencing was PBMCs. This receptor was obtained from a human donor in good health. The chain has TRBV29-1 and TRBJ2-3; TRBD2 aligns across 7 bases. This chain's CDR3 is CSVDAGELDTQYF. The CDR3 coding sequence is TGCAGCGTCGACGCGGGGGAGTTGGATACGCAGTATTTT.